This T cell receptor beta chain is from a study of blood T cell repertoires in COVID-19. At the level of the study: COVID-19 samples from acute and convalescent phases originated in the United States, Italy and Spain. PBMCs, B-cell-depleted T cells, or T cells provided the cDNA or gDNA that made up the material.

Authors' methods: The assay estimated nucleated cells by amplifying reference gene primers. Profiled with immunoSEQ multiplex PCR; TCRdb holds only in-frame clones, not every one. V, J and clone size reflect that table, while D and trimming were determined from the DNA. Of around 220,000 clones detected, 82% appear once; the ten largest clones hold 4% to 6%. The receptor's source is a woman of 80 years or more with active or convalescent COVID-19. Material for sequencing was peripheral blood.

The CDR3 DNA follows: TGCGCCAGCAGTGAGATGGCGGGACAGGGTGCAGAGACCCAGTACTTC. Translation gives CASSEMAGQGAETQYF. The genes are TRBV10-1 and TRBJ2-5; 9 nucleotides line up with TRBD1. Germline CDR1 reads WNHNN; CDR2 reads SYGVQD (reference sequence). The trim removed 2 bases at V and 4 bases at J, leaving 8 bases unmatched. This CDR3 contains 16 residues.